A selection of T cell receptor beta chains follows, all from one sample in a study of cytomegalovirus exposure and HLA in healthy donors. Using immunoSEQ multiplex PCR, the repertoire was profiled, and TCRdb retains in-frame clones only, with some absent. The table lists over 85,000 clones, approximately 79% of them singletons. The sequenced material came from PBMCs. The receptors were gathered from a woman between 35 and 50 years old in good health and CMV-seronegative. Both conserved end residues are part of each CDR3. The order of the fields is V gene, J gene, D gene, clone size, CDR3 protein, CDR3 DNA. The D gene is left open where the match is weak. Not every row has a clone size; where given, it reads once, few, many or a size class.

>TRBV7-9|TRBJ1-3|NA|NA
CVGRPISGNTIYF
TGCGTCGGGAGACCAATCTCTGGAAACACCATATATTTT
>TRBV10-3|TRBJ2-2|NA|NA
CAISGQSNTGELFF
TGTGCCATCAGTGGACAGAGTAACACCGGGGAGCTGTTTTTT
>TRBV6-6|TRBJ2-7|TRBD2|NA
CASTQRLAGNEQYF
TGTGCCAGCACCCAGAGGCTAGCGGGGAACGAGCAGTACTTC
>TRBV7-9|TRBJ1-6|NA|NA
CASSPQGQFASPLHF
TGTGCCAGCAGCCCGCAGGGGCAGTTCGCTTCACCCCTCCACTTT
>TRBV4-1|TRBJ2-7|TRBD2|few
CASSRPGLAGGESSYEQYF
TGCGCCAGCAGCCGGCCAGGACTAGCGGGGGGCGAGAGCTCCTACGAGCAGTACTTC
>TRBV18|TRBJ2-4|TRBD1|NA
CASSRTGEENIQYF
TGTGCCAGCTCACGGACAGGGGAGGAGAACATTCAGTACTTC
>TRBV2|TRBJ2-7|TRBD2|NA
CASRGVSGGSSYEQYF
TGTGCCAGCAGAGGCGTTAGCGGGGGGAGCTCCTACGAGCAGTACTTC
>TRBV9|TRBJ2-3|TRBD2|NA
CASSVLAGVSDTQYF
TGTGCCAGCAGCGTACTAGCGGGGGTCTCAGATACGCAGTATTTT
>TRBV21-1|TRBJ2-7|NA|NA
CASSSPLDSGYEQYF
TGTGCCAGCAGCTCACCATTGGACAGCGGCTACGAGCAGTACTTC
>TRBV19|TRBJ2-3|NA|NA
CASSTPPNTQYF
TGTGCCAGTAGTACTCCTCCTAATACGCAGTATTTT
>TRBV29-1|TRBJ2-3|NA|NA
CSAPGGWGTSTDTQYF
TGCAGCGCCCCAGGGGGGTGGGGAACTAGCACAGATACGCAGTATTTT
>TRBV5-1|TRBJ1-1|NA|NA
CASSVQVENTEAFF
TGCGCCAGCAGCGTACAGGTAGAGAACACTGAAGCTTTCTTT
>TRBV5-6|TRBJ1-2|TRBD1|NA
CASIGQGGGYTF
TGTGCCAGTATCGGACAGGGCGGGGGCTACACCTTC
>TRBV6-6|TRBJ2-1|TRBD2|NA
CASSYSTSGGASEQFF
TGTGCCAGCAGTTACTCGACTAGCGGGGGGGCAAGTGAGCAGTTCTTC
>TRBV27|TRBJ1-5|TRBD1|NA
CASSPDRAYQPQHF
TGTGCCAGCAGTCCGGACAGGGCTTATCAGCCCCAGCATTTT
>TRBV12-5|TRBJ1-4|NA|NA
CASALDAAGKLFF
TGTGCTAGTGCCTTGGACGCAGCAGGGAAACTGTTTTTT
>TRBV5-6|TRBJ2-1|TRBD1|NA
CASSLGTGNEQFF
TGTGCCAGCAGCTTGGGGACAGGAAATGAGCAGTTCTTC
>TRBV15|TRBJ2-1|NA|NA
CATSRGGGGNNEQFF
TGTGCCACCAGCAGAGGAGGGGGGGGCAACAATGAGCAGTTCTTC
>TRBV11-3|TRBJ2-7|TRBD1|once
CASSEGGTGAYEQYF
TGTGCCAGCAGTGAGGGCGGGACAGGCGCCTACGAGCAGTACTTC
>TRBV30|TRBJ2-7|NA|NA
CAVGGYEQYF
TGTGCCGTGGGGGGCTACGAGCAGTACTTC
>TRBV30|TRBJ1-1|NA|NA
CAWSRKGDTEAFF
TGTGCCTGGAGTCGGAAGGGAGACACTGAAGCTTTCTTT
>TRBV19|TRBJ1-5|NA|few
CASSNWEGNQPQHF
TGTGCCAGTAGTAATTGGGAGGGAAATCAGCCCCAGCATTTT
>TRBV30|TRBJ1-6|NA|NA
CAFRGLGSPLHF
TGTGCCTTCAGAGGCCTCGGTTCACCCCTCCACTTT
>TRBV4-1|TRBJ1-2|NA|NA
CASSQTSNYGYTF
TGCGCCAGCAGCCAAACTAGTAACTATGGCTACACCTTC
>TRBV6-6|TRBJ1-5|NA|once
CASSLGEGNQPQHF
TGTGCCAGCAGTTTGGGGGAGGGCAATCAGCCCCAGCATTTT
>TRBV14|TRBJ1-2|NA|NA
CASSARSGDGYTF
TGTGCCAGCAGCGCACGGTCGGGAGACGGCTACACCTTC
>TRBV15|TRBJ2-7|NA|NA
CATSKPGLSYEQYF
TGTGCCACCAGCAAGCCGGGACTGAGCTACGAGCAGTACTTC
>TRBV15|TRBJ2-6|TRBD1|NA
CATSSDRGLTSGANVLTF
TGTGCCACCAGCAGCGACAGGGGTTTGACTAGTGGGGCCAACGTCCTGACTTTC
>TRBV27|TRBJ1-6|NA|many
CASSSFQSDSTTPLHF
TGTGCCAGCAGCAGTTTCCAATCGGACAGTACGACACCCCTCCACTTT
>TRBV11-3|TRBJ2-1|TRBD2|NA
CASSLGLAGGQTEQFF
TGTGCCAGCAGCTTAGGCCTAGCGGGGGGGCAGACTGAGCAGTTCTTC
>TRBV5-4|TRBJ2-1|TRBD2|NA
CASSLASGGHNEQFF
TGTGCCAGCAGCTTGGCTAGCGGGGGGCACAATGAGCAGTTCTTC
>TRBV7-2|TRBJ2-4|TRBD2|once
CASSLEAGGNIQYF
TGTGCCAGCAGCTTAGAAGCGGGGGGGAACATTCAGTACTTC
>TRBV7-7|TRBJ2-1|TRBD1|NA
CASSLVPGQGPYNEQFF
TGTGCTAGCAGCTTAGTACCGGGACAGGGGCCATACAATGAGCAGTTCTTC
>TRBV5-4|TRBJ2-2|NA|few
CASSGKDRNTGELFF
TGTGCCAGCAGCGGAAAAGACAGAAACACCGGGGAGCTGTTTTTT
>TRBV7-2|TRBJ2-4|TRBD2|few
CASRAGGPGDIQYF
TGTGCCAGCAGAGCGGGGGGGCCGGGGGACATTCAGTACTTC
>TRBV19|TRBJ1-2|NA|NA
CASSRQVVYGYTF
TGTGCCAGTAGTAGACAGGTGGTTTATGGCTACACCTTC
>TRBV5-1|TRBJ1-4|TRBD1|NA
CASSNGDRGVEKLFF
TGCGCCAGCAGCAACGGGGACAGGGGAGTTGAAAAACTGTTTTTT
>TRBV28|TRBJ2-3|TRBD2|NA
CASSLSGSGGLDTQYF
TGTGCCAGCAGTTTATCGGGTAGCGGGGGTTTAGATACGCAGTATTTT
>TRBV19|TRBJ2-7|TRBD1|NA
CASSSGGTGPRGQYF
TGTGCCAGTAGTAGCGGCGGGACAGGTCCGAGGGGGCAGTACTTC
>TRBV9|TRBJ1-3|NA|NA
CASSVTGNSGNTIYF
TGTGCCAGCAGCGTCACAGGGAACTCTGGAAACACCATATATTTT
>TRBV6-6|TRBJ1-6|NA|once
CASSVSAPTRNSPLHF
TGTGCCAGCAGTGTCAGTGCGCCGACGAGGAATTCACCCCTCCACTTT
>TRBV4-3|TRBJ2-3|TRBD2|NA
CASSQEGGGRTPQDTQYF
TGCGCCAGCAGCCAAGAAGGCGGGGGGCGGACGCCACAAGATACGCAGTATTTT
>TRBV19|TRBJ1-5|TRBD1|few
CASKQDRVAQPQHF
TGTGCCAGTAAGCAGGACAGGGTCGCTCAGCCCCAGCATTTT
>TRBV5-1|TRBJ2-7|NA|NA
CASSEGTIFGYEQYF
TGCGCCAGCAGCGAGGGAACTATTTTTGGGTACGAGCAGTACTTC
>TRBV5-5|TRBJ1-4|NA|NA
CASSLVRGGEKLFF
TGTGCCAGCAGCTTGGTTAGGGGTGGTGAAAAACTGTTTTTT
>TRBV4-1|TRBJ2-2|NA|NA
CASSQDLGGTGELFF
TGCGCCAGCAGCCAAGATCTCGGGGGCACCGGGGAGCTGTTTTTT
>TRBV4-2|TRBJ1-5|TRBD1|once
CASSQGGQEGQPQHF
TGTGCCAGCAGCCAAGGGGGACAGGAGGGTCAGCCCCAGCATTTT
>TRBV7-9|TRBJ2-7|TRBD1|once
CASSLAGGHEQYF
TGTGCCAGCAGCTTAGCAGGGGGCCACGAGCAGTACTTC
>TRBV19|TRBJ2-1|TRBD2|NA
CASSIGGGGANEQFF
TGTGCCAGTAGTATTGGAGGCGGGGGGGCAAATGAGCAGTTCTTC
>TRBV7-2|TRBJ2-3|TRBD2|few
CASTSGGISDTQYF
TGTGCCAGCACCAGCGGGGGGATCTCAGATACGCAGTATTTT
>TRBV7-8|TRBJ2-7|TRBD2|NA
CASSLASRTAGGHSYEQYF
TGTGCCAGCAGCTTAGCGTCCAGGACTGCGGGGGGGCACTCCTACGAGCAGTACTTC
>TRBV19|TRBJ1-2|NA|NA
CASFSPQVYGYTF
TGTGCCAGTTTCTCCCCACAAGTCTATGGCTACACCTTC
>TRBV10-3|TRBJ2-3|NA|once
CAISDSGSTDTQYF
TGTGCCATCAGTGATTCAGGCAGCACAGATACGCAGTATTTT